The TCR beta chain described here comes from a study of CD8+ T cells in alopecia areata. Overall study: Treated patients were given oral tofacitinib, which was dosed at 5 to 10 mg twice daily. Scoring of treated patients' severity used the percentage of affected scalp area.

cDNA prepared by RNA extraction and subsequent reverse transcription served as the template for sequencing. TCRdb keeps only in-frame clones here, not all; method: immunoSEQ multiplex PCR. Among 90,000 to 120,000 clones listed, about 83% were seen once. Treatment: oral pan-JAK inhibitor, 5-10 mg twice daily. As regards this clone: The antigen remains unidentified.

Findings and caveats of the study: There were many expanded lesional clones persisting in scalp and blood during tofacitinib. Lesional scalp, especially alopecia totalis/universalis, showed higher clonality than normal scalp.

This CDR3 spans 14 amino acids. The V and J ends lost 2 bases and 5 bases, in that order; junction bases with no gene match: 4. Germline V gives CDR1 MNHEY, CDR2 SVGAGI. The input for sequencing was CD8+ T cells sorted from blood, taken at week 24, from a patient treated with tofacitinib. The receptor comes from a human donor with alopecia areata. The rearrangement uses TRBV6-5 and TRBJ2-5, with 8 bases lining up with TRBD2. CDR3 residues: CASSYAGGWETQYF. The CDR3 DNA reads as TGTGCCAGCAGTTACGCGGGGGGCTGGGAGACCCAGTACTTC.